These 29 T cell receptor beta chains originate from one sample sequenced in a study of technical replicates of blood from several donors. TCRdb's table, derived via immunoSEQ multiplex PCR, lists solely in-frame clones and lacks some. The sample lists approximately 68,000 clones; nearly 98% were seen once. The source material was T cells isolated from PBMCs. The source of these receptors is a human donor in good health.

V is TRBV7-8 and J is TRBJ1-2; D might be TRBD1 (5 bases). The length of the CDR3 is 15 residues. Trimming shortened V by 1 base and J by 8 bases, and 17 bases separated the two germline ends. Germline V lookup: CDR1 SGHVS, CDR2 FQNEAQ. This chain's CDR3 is CASSLELRGSGGYTF. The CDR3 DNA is TGTGCCAGCAGCTTAGAGTTACGGGGGTCAGGCGGCTACACCTTC.

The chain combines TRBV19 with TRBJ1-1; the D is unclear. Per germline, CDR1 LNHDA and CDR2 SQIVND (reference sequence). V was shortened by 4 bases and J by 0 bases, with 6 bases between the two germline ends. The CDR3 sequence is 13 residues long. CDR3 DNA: TGTGCCAGTAGTAGAGATATGAACACTGAAGCTTTCTTT. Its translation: CASSRDMNTEAFF.

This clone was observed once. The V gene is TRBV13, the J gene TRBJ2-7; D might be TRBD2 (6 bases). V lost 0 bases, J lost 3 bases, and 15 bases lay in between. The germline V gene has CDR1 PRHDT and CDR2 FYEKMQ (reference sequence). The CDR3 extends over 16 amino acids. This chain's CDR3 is CASSLGRRTTSYEQYF. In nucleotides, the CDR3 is TGTGCCAGCAGCTTAGGCCGCCGGACTACCAGCTACGAGCAGTACTTC.

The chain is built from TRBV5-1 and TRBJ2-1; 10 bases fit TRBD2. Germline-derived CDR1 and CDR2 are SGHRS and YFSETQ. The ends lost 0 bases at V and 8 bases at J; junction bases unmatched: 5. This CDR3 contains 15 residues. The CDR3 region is CASSLVSLAGDEQFF. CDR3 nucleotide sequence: TGCGCCAGCAGCTTGGTATCGCTAGCGGGGGATGAGCAGTTCTTC.

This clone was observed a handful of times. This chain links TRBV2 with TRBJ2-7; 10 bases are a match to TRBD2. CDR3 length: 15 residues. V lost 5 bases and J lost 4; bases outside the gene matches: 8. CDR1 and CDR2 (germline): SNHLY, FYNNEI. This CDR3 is CASSPLAGVNYEQYF. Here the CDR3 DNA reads TGTGCCAGCAGTCCTCTAGCGGGAGTTAATTACGAGCAGTACTTC.

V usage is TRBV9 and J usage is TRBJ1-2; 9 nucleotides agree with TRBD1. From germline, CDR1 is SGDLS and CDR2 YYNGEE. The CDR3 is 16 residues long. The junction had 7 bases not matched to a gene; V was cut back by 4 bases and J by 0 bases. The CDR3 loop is CASSPGQGIANYGYTF. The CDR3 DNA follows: TGTGCCAGCAGCCCGGGACAGGGAATTGCTAACTATGGCTACACCTTC.

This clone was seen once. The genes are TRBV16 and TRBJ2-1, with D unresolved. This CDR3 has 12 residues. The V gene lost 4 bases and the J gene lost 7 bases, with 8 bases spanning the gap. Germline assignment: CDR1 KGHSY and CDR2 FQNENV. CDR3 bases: TGTGCCAGCAGCCTCGGTCGGAATGAGCAGTTCTTC. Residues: CASSLGRNEQFF.

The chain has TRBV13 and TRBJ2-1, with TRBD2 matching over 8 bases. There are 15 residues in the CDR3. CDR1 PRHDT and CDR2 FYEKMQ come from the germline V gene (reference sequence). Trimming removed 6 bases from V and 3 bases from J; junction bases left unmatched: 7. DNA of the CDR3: TGTGCCAGCAGGCCAAGCGGGAGCTTCTACAATGAGCAGTTCTTC. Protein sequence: CASRPSGSFYNEQFF.

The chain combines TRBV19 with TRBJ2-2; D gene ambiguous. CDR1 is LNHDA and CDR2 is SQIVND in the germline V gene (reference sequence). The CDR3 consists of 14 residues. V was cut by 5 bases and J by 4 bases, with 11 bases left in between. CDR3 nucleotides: TGTGCCAGTAGTTTTATAGTACTCACCGGGGAGCTGTTTTTT. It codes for CASSFIVLTGELFF.

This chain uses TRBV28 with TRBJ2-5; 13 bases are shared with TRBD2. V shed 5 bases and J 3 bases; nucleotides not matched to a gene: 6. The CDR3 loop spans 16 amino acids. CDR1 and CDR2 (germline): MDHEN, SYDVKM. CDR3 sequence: CASSPAGTSGKETQYF. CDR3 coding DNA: TGTGCCAGCAGTCCCGCCGGGACTAGCGGGAAAGAGACCCAGTACTTC.

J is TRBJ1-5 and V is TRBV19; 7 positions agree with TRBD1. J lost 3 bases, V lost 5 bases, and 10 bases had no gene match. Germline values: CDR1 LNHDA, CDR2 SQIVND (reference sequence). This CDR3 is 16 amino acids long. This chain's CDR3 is CASSPKTGPLNQPQHF. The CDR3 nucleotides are TGTGCCAGTAGTCCAAAGACAGGGCCCCTCAATCAGCCCCAGCATTTT.

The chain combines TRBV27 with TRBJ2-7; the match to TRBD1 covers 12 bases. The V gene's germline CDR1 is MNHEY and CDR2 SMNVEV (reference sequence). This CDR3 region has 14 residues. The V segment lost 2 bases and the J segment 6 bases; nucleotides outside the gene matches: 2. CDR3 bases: TGTGCCAGCAGTTTAGGGACAGGGGGCCCCGAGCAGTACTTC. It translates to CASSLGTGGPEQYF.

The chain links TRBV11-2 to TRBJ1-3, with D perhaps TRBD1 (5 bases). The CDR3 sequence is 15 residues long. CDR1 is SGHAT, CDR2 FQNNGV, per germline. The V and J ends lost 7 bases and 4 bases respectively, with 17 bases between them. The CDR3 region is CASTMGPGSGNTIYF. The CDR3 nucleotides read TGTGCCAGCACCATGGGGCCAGGGTCCGGAAACACCATATATTTT.

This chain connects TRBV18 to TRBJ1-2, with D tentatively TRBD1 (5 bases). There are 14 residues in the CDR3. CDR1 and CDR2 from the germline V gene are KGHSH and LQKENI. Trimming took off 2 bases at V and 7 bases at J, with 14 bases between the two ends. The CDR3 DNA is TGTGCCAGCTCACCAAGTGATAGGGGTAGTGGCTACACCTTC. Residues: CASSPSDRGSGYTF.

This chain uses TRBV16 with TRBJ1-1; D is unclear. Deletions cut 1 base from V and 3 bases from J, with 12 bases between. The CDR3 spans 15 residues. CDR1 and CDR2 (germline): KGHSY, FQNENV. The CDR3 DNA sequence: TGTGCCAGCAGCCAATATCGGGTGGTAGACACTGAAGCTTTCTTT. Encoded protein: CASSQYRVVDTEAFF.

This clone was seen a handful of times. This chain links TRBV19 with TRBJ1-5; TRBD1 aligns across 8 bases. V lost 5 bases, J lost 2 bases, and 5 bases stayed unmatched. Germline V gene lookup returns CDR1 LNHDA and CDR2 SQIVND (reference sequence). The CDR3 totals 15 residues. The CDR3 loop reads CASSLGQGGNQPQHF. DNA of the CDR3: TGTGCCAGTAGTCTCGGACAGGGAGGCAATCAGCCCCAGCATTTT.

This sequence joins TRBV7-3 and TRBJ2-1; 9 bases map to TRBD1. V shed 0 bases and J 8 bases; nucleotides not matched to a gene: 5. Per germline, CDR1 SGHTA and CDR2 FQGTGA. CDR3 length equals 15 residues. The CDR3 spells CASSLTGTGSHEQFF. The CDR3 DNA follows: TGTGCCAGCAGCTTAACCGGGACAGGGAGCCATGAGCAGTTCTTC.

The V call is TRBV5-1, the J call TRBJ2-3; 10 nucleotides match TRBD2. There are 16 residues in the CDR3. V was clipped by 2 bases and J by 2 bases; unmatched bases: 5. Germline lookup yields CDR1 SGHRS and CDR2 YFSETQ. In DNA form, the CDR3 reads TGCGCCAGCAGCTTTAGCGGGAGGACCACCACAGATACGCAGTATTTT. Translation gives CASSFSGRTTTDTQYF.

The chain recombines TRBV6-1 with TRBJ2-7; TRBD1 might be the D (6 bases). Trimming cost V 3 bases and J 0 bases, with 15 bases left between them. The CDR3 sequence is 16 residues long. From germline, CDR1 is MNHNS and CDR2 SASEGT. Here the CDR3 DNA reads TGTGCCAGCAGTGATGGACAGCCTTTACTCTCCTACGAGCAGTACTTC. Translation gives CASSDGQPLLSYEQYF.

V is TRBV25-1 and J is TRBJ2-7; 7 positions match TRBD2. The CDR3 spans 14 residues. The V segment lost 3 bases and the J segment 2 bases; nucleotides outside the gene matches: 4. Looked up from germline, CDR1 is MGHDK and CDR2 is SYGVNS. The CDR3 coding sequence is TGTGCCAGCAGTGAGGGGGGGAAAACCTACGAGCAGTACTTC. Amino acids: CASSEGGKTYEQYF.

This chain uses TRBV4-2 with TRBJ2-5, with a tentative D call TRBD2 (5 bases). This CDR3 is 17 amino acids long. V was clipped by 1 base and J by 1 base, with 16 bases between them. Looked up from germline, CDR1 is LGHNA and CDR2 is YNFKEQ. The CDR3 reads CASSQGATRDIQETQYF. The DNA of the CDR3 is TGTGCCAGCAGCCAAGGAGCTACCCGGGATATCCAAGAGACCCAGTACTTC.

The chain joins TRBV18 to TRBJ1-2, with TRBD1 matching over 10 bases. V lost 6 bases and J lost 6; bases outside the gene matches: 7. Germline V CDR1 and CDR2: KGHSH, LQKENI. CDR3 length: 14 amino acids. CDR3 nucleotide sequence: TGTGCCAGCTCCCTCCGACAGGGGGCGGATGGCTACACCTTC. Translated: CASSLRQGADGYTF.

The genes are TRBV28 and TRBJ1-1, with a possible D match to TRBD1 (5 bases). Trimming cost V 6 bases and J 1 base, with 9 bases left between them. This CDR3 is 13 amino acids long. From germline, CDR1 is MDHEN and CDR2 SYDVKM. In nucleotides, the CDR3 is TGTGCCAGCAGCAAAACAGGGAACACTGAAGCTTTCTTT. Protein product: CASSKTGNTEAFF.

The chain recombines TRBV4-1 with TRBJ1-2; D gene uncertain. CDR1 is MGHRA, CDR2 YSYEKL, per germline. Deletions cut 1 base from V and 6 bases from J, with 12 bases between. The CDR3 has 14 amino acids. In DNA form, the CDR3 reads TGCGCCAGCAGCCAAGCCCCGCCGGGTCATGGCTACACCTTC. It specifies CASSQAPPGHGYTF.

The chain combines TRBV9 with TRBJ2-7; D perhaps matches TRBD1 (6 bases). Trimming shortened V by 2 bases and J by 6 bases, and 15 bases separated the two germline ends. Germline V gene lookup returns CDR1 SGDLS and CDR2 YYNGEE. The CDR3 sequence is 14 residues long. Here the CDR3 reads CASSVGADRGEQYF. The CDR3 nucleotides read TGTGCCAGCAGCGTGGGGGCCGACCGGGGCGAGCAGTACTTC.

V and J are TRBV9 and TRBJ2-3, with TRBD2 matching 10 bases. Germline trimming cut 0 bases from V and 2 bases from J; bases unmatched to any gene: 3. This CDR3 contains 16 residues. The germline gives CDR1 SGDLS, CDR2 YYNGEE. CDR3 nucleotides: TGTGCCAGCAGCGTAGGAGCGGGAGGGCCCACAGATACGCAGTATTTT. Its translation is CASSVGAGGPTDTQYF.

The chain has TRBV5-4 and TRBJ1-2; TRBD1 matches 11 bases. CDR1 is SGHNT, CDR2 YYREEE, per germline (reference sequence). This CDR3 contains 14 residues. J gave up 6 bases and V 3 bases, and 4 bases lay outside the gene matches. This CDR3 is CASSSEGQGDGYTF. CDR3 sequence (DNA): TGTGCCAGCAGCTCCGAGGGACAGGGGGATGGCTACACCTTC.

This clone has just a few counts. CDR3 protein: CASSRTGSYEQYF. CDR3 DNA: TGTGCCAGTAGTCGCACCGGCTCCTACGAGCAGTACTTC. The chain links TRBV19 to TRBJ2-7; D is ambiguous. Per germline, CDR1 LNHDA and CDR2 SQIVND (reference sequence). Trimming took off 5 bases at V and 0 bases at J, with 8 bases between the two ends. The CDR3 length is 13 residues.

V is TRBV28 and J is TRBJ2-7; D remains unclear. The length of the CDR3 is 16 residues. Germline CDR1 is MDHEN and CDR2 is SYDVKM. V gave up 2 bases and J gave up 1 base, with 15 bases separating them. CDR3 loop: CASSLSAPGSSYEQYF. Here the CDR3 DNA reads TGTGCCAGCAGTTTAAGTGCCCCAGGATCGTCCTACGAGCAGTACTTC.